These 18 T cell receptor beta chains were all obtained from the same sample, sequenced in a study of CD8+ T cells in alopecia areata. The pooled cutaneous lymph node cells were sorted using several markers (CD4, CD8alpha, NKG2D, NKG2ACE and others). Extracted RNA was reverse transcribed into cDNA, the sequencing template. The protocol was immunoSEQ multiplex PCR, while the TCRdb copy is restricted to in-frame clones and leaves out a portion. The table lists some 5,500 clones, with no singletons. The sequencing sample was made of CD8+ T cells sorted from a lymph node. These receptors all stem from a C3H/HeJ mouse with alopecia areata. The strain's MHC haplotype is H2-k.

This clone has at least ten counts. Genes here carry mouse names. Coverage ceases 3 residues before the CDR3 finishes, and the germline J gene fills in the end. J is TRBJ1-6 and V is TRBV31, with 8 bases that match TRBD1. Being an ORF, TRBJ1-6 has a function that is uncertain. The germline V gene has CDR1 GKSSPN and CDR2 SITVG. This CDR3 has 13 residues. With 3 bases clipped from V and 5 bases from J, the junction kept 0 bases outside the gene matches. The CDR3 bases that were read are TGTGCCTGGAGGGACAGGGATAATTCGCCC. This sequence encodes CAWRDRDNSP. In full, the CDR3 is CAWRDRDNSPLYF.

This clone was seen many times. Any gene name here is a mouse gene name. Incomplete CDR3 DNA: TGTGCCAGCAGCCAAGACTGGGGGGACCTCTATGCT. Translation gives CASSQDWGDLYA. The full CDR3 reads CASSQDWGDLYAEQFF. The V and J genes are TRBV5 and TRBJ2-1, with TRBD2 matching over 8 bases. The DNA ends 4 residues before the CDR3 does, and the rest of the CDR3 is filled in from the germline J gene. J gave up 3 bases and V 0 bases, and 4 bases lay outside the gene matches. The CDR3 runs 16 residues. The germline V gene has CDR1 LGHNA and CDR2 YNLKQL (reference sequence).

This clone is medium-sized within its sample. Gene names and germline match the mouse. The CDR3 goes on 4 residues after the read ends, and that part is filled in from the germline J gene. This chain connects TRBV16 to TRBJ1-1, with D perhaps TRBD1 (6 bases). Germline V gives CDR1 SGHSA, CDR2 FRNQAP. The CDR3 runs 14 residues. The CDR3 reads CASSLEGHPTEVFF. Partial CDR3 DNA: TGTGCAAGCAGCTTAGAGGGACATCCTACA.

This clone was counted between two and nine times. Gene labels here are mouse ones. This CDR3 is CASSRDSNYAEQFF. CDR3 bases read: TGTGCCAGCAGCCGGGACAGTAACTATGCT. The rearrangement joins TRBV5 to TRBJ2-1, with 7 bases fitting TRBD1. The DNA ends 4 residues before the CDR3 does, and the rest of the CDR3 is filled in from the germline J gene. CDR1 LGHNA and CDR2 YNLKQL come from the germline V gene (reference sequence). The CDR3 has 14 residues. The ends lost 4 bases at V and 0 bases at J; junction bases unmatched: 0.

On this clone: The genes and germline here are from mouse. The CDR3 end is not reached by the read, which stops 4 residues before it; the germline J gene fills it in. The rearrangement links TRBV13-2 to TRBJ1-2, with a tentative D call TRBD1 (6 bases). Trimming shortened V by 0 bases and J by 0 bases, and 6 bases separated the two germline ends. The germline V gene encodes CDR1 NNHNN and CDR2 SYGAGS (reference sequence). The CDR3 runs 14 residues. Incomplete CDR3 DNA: TGTGCCAGCGGTGATGGGGACACAAACTCC. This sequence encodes CASGDGDTNS. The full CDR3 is CASGDGDTNSDYTF.

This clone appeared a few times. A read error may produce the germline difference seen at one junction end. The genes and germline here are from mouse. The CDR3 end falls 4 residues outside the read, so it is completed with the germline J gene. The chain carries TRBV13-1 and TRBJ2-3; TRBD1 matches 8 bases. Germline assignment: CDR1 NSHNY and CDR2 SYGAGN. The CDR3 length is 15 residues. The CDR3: CASGDRQGRAETLYF. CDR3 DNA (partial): TGTGCCAGCGGTGACCGACAGGGGAGGGCAGAA.

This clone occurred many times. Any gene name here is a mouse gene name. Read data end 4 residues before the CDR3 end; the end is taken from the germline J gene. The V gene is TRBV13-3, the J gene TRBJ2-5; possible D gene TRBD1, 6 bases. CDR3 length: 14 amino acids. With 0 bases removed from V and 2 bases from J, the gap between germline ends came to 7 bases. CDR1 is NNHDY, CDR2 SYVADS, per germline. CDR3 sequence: CASSDAGVQDTQYF. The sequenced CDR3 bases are TGTGCCAGCAGTGATGCAGGGGTCCAAGAC.

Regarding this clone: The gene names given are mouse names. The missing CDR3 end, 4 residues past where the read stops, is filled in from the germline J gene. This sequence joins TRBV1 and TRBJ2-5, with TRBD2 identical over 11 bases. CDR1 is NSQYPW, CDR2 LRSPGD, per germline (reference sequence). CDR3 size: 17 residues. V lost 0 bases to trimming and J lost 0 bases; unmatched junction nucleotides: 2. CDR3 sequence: CTCSAEDWGGNQDTQYF. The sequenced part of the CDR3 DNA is TGCACCTGCAGTGCAGAAGACTGGGGGGGGAACCAAGAC.

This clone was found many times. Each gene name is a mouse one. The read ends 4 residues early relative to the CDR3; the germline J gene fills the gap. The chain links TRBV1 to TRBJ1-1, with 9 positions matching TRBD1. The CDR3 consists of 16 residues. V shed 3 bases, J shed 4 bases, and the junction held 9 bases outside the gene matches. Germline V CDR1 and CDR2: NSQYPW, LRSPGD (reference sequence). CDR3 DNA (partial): TGCACCTGCAGTGCCGAACAGGGGGCGCGGGGCACA. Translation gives CTCSAEQGARGT. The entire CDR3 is CTCSAEQGARGTEVFF.

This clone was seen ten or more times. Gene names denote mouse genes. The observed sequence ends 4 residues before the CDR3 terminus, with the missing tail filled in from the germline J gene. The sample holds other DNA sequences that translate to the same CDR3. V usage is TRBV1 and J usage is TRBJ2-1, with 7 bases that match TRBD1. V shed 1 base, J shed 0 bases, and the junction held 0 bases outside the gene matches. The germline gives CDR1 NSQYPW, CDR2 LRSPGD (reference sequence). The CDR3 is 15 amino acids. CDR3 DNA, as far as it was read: TGCACCTGCAGTGCAGGGACAGGTAACTATGCT. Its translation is CTCSAGTGNYA. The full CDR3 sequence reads CTCSAGTGNYAEQFF.

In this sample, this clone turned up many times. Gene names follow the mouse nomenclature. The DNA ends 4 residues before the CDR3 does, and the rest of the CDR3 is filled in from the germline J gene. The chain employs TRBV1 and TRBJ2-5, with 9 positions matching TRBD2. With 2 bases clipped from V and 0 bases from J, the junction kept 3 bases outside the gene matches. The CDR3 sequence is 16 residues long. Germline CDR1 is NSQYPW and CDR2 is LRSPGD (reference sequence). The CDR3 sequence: CTCSAMDWGNQDTQYF. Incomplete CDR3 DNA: TGCACCTGCAGTGCAATGGACTGGGGTAACCAAGAC. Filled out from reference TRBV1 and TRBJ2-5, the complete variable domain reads VTLLEQNPRWRLVPRGQAVNLRCILKNSQYPWMSWYQQDLQKQLQWLFTLRSPGDKEVKSLPGADYLATRVTDTELRLQVANMSQGRTLYCTCSAMDWGNQDTQYFGPGTRLLVL.

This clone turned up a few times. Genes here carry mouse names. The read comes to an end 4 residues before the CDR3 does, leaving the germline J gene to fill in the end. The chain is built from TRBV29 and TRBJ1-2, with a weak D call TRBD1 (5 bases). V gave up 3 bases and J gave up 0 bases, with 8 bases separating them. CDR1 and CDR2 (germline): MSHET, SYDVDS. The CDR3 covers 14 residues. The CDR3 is CASSLGGANSDYTF. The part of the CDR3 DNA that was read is TGTGCTAGCAGTTTGGGGGGTGCAAACTCC.

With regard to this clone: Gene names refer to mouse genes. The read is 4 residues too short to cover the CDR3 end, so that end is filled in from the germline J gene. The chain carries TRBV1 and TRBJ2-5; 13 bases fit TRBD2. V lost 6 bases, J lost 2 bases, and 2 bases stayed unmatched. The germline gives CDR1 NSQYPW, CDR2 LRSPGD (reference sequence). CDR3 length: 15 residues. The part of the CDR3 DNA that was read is TGCACCTGCAGCCGGGACTGGGGGGGCCAAGAC. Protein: CTCSRDWGGQD. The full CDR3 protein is CTCSRDWGGQDTQYF.

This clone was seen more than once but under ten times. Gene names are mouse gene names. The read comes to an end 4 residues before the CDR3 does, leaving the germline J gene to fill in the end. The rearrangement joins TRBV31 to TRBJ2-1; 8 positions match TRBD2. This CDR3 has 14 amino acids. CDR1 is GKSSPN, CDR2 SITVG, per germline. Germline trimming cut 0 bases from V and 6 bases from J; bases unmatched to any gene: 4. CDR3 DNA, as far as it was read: TGTGCCTGGAGTCTTGGGGGGGAGGGTGCT. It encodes CAWSLGGEGA. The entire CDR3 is CAWSLGGEGAEQFF.

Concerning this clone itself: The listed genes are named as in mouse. Incomplete CDR3 DNA: TGTGCCAGCAGCCCAGGGGGCTCCTAT. It is translated as CASSPGGSY. The complete CDR3 protein is CASSPGGSYEQYF. The chain recombines TRBV19 with TRBJ2-7; 7 nucleotides agree with TRBD1. With the read ending 4 residues before the CDR3 end, the germline J gene is used to fill in that end. Germline V gene lookup returns CDR1 FNHDT and CDR2 SITEND (reference sequence). This CDR3 has 13 residues. With 5 bases clipped from V and 0 bases from J, the junction kept 2 bases outside the gene matches.

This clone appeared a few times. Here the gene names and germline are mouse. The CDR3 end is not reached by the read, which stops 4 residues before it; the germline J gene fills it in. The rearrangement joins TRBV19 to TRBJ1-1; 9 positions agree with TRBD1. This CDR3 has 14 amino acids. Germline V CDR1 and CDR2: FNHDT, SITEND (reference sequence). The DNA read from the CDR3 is TGTGCCAGCAGCCCACCGGGACAGGGAAAA. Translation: CASSPPGQGK. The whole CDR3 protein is CASSPPGQGKEVFF.

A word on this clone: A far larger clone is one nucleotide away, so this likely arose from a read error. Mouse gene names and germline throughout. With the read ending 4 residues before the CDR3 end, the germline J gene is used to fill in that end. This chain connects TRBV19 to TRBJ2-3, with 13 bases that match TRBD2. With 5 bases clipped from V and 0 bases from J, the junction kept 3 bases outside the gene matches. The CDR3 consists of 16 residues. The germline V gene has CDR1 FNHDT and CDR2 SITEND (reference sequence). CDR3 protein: CASRDWGGASAETLYF. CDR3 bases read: TGTGCCAGCAGGGACTGGGGGGGCGCAAGTGCAGAA.

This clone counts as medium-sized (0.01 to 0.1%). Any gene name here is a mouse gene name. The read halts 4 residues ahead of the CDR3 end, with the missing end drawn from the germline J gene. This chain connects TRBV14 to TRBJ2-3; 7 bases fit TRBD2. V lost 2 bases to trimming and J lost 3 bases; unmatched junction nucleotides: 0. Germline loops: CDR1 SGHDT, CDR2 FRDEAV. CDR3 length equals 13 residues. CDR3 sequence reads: CASSFGGAETLYF. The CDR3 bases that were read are TGTGCCAGCAGTTTTGGGGGGGCAGAA.